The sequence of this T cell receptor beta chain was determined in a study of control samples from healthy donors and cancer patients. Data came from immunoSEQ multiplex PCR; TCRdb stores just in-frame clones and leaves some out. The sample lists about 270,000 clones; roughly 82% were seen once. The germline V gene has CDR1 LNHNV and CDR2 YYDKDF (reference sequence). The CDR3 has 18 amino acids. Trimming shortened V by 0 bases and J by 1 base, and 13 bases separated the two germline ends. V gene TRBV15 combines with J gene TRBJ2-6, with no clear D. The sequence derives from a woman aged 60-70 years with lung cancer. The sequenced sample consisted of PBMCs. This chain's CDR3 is CATSRDHQLLSGANVLTF. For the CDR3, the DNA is TGTGCCACCAGCAGAGATCACCAGCTGCTATCTGGGGCCAACGTCCTGACTTTC. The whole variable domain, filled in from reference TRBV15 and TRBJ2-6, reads DAMVIQNPRYQVTQFGKPVTLSCSQTLNHNVMYWYQQKSSQAPKLLFHYYDKDFNNEADTPDNFQSRRPNTSFCFLDIRSPGLGDTAMYLCATSRDHQLLSGANVLTFGAGSRLTVL.